The source of this T cell receptor beta chain is a study of metastatic and nonmetastatic thyroid tumors. This clone was seen a handful of times. A single base separates this from a much larger clone, so it may be a read error. Within the sample, other DNA sequences also encode this same CDR3. The authors' processing: Clinicopathological groups of papillary thyroid cancer showed CDR3 differences that were used to build a distant-metastasis classifier. Through MiXCR, TCRdb re-clonotyped the PCR reads. The V and J calls shown here were made by TCRdb, not taken from the authors' results. The sample yields about 89,000 clones, roughly an eighth seen once. Before thyroid surgery, none of the patients had received any treatment. Germline CDR1 reads SNHLY; CDR2 reads FYNNEI. CDR3 length: 15 residues.

The chain couples TRBV2 to TRBJ2-3; tentative D call: TRBD2 (6 bases). Sequencing input: tumor tissue. The source is a female donor with papillary thyroid cancer or a benign thyroid nodule (not recorded which). Some clones in this sample may be carry-over from other donors' samples. Written as DNA, the CDR3 is TGTGCCAGCAGTGAAGTCCTAGCGAACACAGATACGCAGTACTTT. Translated: CASSEVLANTDTQYF.